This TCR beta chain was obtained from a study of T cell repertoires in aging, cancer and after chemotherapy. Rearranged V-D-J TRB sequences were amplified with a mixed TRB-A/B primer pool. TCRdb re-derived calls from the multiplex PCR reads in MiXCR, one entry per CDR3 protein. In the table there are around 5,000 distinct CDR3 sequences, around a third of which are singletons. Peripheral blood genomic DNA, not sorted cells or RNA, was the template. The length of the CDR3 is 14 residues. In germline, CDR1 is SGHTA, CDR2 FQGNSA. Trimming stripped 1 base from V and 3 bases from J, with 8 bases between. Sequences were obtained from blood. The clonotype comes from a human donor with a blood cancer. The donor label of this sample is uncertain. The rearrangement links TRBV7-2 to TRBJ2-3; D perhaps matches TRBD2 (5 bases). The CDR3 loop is CASSLDRGTDTQYF. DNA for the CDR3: TGTGCCAGCAGCTTAGACAGAGGGACAGATACGCAGTATTTT. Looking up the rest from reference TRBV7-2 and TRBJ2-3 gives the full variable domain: GAGVSQSPSNKVTEKGKDVELRCDPISGHTALYWYRQSLGQGLEFLIYFQGNSAPDKSGLPSDRFSAERTGGSVSTLTIQRTQQEDSAVYLCASSLDRGTDTQYFGPGTRLTVL.